These 18 T cell receptor beta chains were sequenced from one sample in a study of blood T cell repertoires in COVID-19. Only in-frame clones appear in the TCRdb table, and some are missing; sequencing was by immunoSEQ multiplex PCR. Among some 160,000 clones listed, approximately 88% were seen once. Sequencing was done on a sample of PBMCs or T cells enriched from blood (not recorded which). Receptors originate from a woman between 45 and 60 years old who had recovered from COVID-19.

The V and J genes are TRBV9 and TRBJ2-5; 10 bases agree with TRBD2. Germline V lookup: CDR1 SGDLS, CDR2 YYNGEE. The CDR3 has 16 residues. V dropped 3 bases and J dropped 0; count of bases not matched to a gene: 5. The CDR3 region has the DNA TGTGCCAGCAGCGCCGGACTAGCGGAGTACCAAGAGACCCAGTACTTC. This codes for CASSAGLAEYQETQYF.

This chain connects TRBV7-9 to TRBJ1-2; 10 nucleotides match TRBD1. The CDR3 is 15 amino acids. The J segment lost 1 base and the V segment lost 3 bases, leaving 2 bases of the junction unmatched. The germline CDR1 and CDR2 sequences are SEHNR and FQNEAQ (reference sequence). The CDR3 loop reads CASSFGQGGNYGYTF. The CDR3 nucleotides read TGTGCCAGCAGCTTCGGACAGGGGGGTAACTATGGCTACACCTTC.

This sequence joins TRBV5-4 and TRBJ2-5; D gene unclear. The CDR3 is made up of 13 amino acids. V was pared by 5 bases and J by 5 bases, with 13 bases between. CDR1 and CDR2 (germline): SGHNT, YYREEE (reference sequence). In DNA, the CDR3 is TGTGCCAGCAGGCCGTGGGCTGGGGAGACCCAGTACTTC. This translates into CASRPWAGETQYF.

With regard to this clone: Compared with germline, one end of the junction differs, possibly owing to a read error. The chain is built from TRBV4-1 and TRBJ1-1; D is uncertain. This CDR3 spans 13 amino acids. CDR1 is MGHRA, CDR2 YSYEKL, per germline. The DNA for the CDR3 is TGCGCCAGCAGTCAAGAGAGAGGCACTGAAGCTTTCTTT. Translating gives CASSQERGTEAFF.

This rearrangement joins TRBV4-2 to TRBJ2-1; 13 bases line up with TRBD2. The CDR3 has 17 amino acids. With V trimmed by 0 bases and J by 6 bases, 5 bases remained unmatched. Per germline, CDR1 LGHNA and CDR2 YNFKEQ. The CDR3 loop is CASSQEGRTSGGNEQFF. CDR3 nucleotides: TGTGCCAGCAGCCAAGAGGGCCGGACTAGCGGGGGCAATGAGCAGTTCTTC.

In its sample, this clone was seen many times. The V call is TRBV19, the J call TRBJ2-3, with 15 bases aligning to TRBD2. Germline V CDR1 and CDR2: LNHDA, SQIVND (reference sequence). Unmatched junction bases numbered 13, after V lost 4 bases and J lost 2 bases. This CDR3 contains 20 residues. In nucleotides, the CDR3 is TGTGCCAGTAGTACCCGGACTAGCGGGGGGGGCGGCGGATTCACAGATACGCAGTATTTT. It yields the protein CASSTRTSGGGGGFTDTQYF.

For the CDR3, the DNA is TGTGCCAGCAGCTTAGATGGGTTCAACAGGGGTATAAACTATGGCTACACCTTC. It translates to CASSLDGFNRGINYGYTF. V and J are TRBV7-9 and TRBJ1-2, with 7 bases identical to TRBD1. Germline V gene lookup returns CDR1 SEHNR and CDR2 FQNEAQ (reference sequence). V was pared by 1 base and J by 2 bases, with 13 bases of the junction left unmatched. The CDR3 consists of 18 residues.

The rearrangement uses TRBV4-3 and TRBJ1-4, with D possibly matching TRBD1 (6 bases). Trimming removed 0 bases at V and 6 bases at J, with 14 bases between. Germline CDR1 reads LGHNA; CDR2 reads YSLEER. The CDR3 extends over 16 amino acids. CDR3 DNA sequence: TGCGCCAGCAGCCAAGATGGCGCAGGGGCCGATGAAAAACTGTTTTTT. Amino acid sequence: CASSQDGAGADEKLFF.

V is TRBV12-3 or TRBV12-4 and J is TRBJ1-1, with 7 bases matching TRBD1. CDR3 size: 13 residues. J lost 7 bases, V lost 3 bases, and 5 bases had no gene match. The CDR3 sequence is CASSFDRAVEAFF. The CDR3 DNA reads TGTGCCAGCAGTTTCGACAGGGCGGTTGAAGCTTTCTTT.

The chain uses TRBV7-3 and TRBJ1-1, with a possible D match to TRBD1 (6 bases). Trimming shortened V by 3 bases and J by 4 bases, and 9 bases separated the two germline ends. Germline V lookup: CDR1 SGHTA, CDR2 FQGTGA. The CDR3 is made up of 13 amino acids. The CDR3, as DNA: TGTGCCAGCAGCTTCGACAGGCGCACTGAAGCTTTCTTT. Residues: CASSFDRRTEAFF.

The genes are TRBV7-9 and TRBJ1-1; TRBD1 is a possible D gene (5 bases). Germline-derived CDR1 and CDR2 are SEHNR and FQNEAQ (reference sequence). The CDR3 spans 18 residues. V dropped 0 bases and J dropped 3 bases, with 20 bases sitting between them. In DNA form, the CDR3 reads TGTGCCAGCAGCTTAGCGAAGGCAGGGAGGAGGAGGGACACTGAAGCTTTCTTT. It codes for CASSLAKAGRRRDTEAFF. The whole variable domain, filled in from reference TRBV7-9 and TRBJ1-1, reads DTGVSQNPRHKITKRGQNVTFRCDPISEHNRLYWYRQTLGQGPEFLTYFQNEAQLEKSRLLSDRFSAERPKGSFSTLEIQRTEQGDSAMYLCASSLAKAGRRRDTEAFFGQGTRLTVV.

The chain has TRBV6-5 and TRBJ2-3; D remains unclear. Trimming took 0 bases from V and 3 from J, leaving 10 bases between them. The CDR3 runs to 15 residues. Germline lookup yields CDR1 MNHEY and CDR2 SVGAGI. This CDR3 reads CASSYSSLVTDTQYF. In DNA, the CDR3 is TGTGCCAGCAGTTACTCGAGTCTGGTGACAGATACGCAGTATTTT.

The V and J genes are TRBV7-3 and TRBJ2-1; 9 nucleotides match TRBD1. Trimming at V came to 4 bases and at J to 8 bases, leaving 9 bases not matched to a gene. The CDR3 spans 15 residues. In germline, CDR1 is SGHTA, CDR2 FQGTGA. CDR3 amino acids: CASSSLGTGRDEQFF. The CDR3 DNA reads as TGTGCCAGCAGCTCACTCGGGACAGGGCGGGATGAGCAGTTCTTC.

Details on this clone: Germline and junction disagree at one end, which may indicate a read error. The V and J genes are TRBV5-6 and TRBJ2-7; 8 bases are shared with TRBD1. The CDR3 covers 14 residues. Germline values: CDR1 SGHDT, CDR2 YYEEEE. The DNA of the CDR3 is TGTGCCAGCAGCTTGAAGGGACAGGAGGGAGTTTTACACTTC. This translates into CASSLKGQEGVLHF.

The rearrangement joins TRBV7-2 to TRBJ2-2; D is ambiguous. Germline V gene lookup returns CDR1 SGHTA and CDR2 FQGNSA. The CDR3 contains 13 residues. The germline V and J ends were trimmed by 4 bases and 5 bases, with 8 bases remaining between them. CDR3 bases: TGTGCCAGCAGCTCTCAGGCAACCGGGGAGCTGTTTTTT. It is translated as CASSSQATGELFF.

In its sample, this clone was seen a few times. The V gene is TRBV6-5, the J gene TRBJ1-3, with D maybe TRBD1 (6 bases). CDR1 and CDR2 from the germline V gene are MNHEY and SVGAGI. V was shortened by 5 bases and J by 3 bases, with 11 bases between the two germline ends. The CDR3 loop spans 14 amino acids. The CDR3 reads CASSRGAGGNTIYF. The DNA of the CDR3 is TGTGCCAGCAGTCGGGGGGCGGGTGGAAACACCATATATTTT.

This sequence joins TRBV7-2 and TRBJ1-1, with 9 bases identical to TRBD1. CDR3 length: 13 amino acids. Germline values: CDR1 SGHTA, CDR2 FQGNSA. After removal of 5 bases from V and 7 bases from J, the junction contained 5 bases not matched to a gene. DNA for the CDR3: TGTGCCAGCAGCCTAGGGACAGGGCTTGAAGCTTTCTTT. Translation gives CASSLGTGLEAFF.

This clone showed up just once. The gene calls are TRBV7-8 and TRBJ1-1, with 9 positions matching TRBD1. This CDR3 region has 17 residues. From germline, CDR1 is SGHVS and CDR2 FQNEAQ. V was clipped by 4 bases and J by 4 bases; unmatched bases: 13. The chain's CDR3 is CASSSLGQGRGGTEAFF. For the CDR3, the DNA is TGTGCCAGCAGCTCCCTAGGACAGGGGAGAGGTGGCACTGAAGCTTTCTTT.